The T cell receptor beta chain under discussion was sequenced for a study of cytomegalovirus exposure and HLA in healthy donors. The primer mix had 60 Vbeta and 13 Jbeta primers. Assay used: immunoSEQ multiplex PCR; TCRdb lists only in-frame clones, some missing. This sample contains 130,000 to 150,000 clones. The TCR sequence derives from a woman between 50 and 59 years old in good health and CMV-seronegative. The sequenced sample consisted of PBMCs.

CDR3 loop: CASGLTLSSYNEQFF. CDR3 DNA sequence: TGTGCTAGTGGTCTGACTCTGAGCTCCTACAATGAGCAGTTCTTC. The V gene is TRBV12-5, the J gene TRBJ2-1; D uncertain. Germline V gene sequence: CDR1 LGHNT, CDR2 FRNRAP. The CDR3 consists of 15 residues. V dropped 5 bases and J dropped 0 bases, with 11 bases sitting between them.